This T cell receptor beta chain was recovered during a study of Graves' ophthalmopathy and Graves' hyperthyroidism. A word on this clonotype: Antigen: not known. One end of the junction varies from germline; a read error may be responsible.

Excluded were patients with other autoimmune diseases, uncontrolled infections, pregnancy or lactation. The authors amplified TCR beta CDR3 regions from RNA transcripts. Following a first-round RT-PCR that used HTBI primers, a second-round multiplex PCR was carried out. TCRdb recomputed calls from the multiplex PCR reads with MiXCR, one row per CDR3 protein. The sample contains about 640,000 distinct CDR3 sequences, roughly two fifths of which appear only once. This CDR3 is 14 amino acids long. The germline gives CDR1 MGHDK, CDR2 SYGVNS. Overall study findings and caveats: Most clonotypes expanded in thyroid above 0.001 frequency were present in blood too.

This TCR was sampled from an adult man with Graves' ophthalmopathy. The chain links TRBV25-1 to TRBJ2-7; D may be TRBD1 or TRBD2 (5 bases each). What was sequenced was peripheral blood. The CDR3 protein is CASSLRTGRIEQCF. The DNA of the CDR3 is TGTGCCAGCAGCTTACGGACGGGACGTATCGAGCAGTGCTTC.